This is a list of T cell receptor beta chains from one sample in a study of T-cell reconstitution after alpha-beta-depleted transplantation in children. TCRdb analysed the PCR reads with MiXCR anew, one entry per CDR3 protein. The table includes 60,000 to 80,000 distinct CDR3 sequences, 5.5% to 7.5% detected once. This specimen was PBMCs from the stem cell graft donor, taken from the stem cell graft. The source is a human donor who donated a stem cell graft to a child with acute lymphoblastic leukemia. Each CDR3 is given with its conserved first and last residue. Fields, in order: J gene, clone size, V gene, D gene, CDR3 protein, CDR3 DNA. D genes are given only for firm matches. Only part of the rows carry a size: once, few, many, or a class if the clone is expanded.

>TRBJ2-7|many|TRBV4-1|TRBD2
CASSQGPRASGSSYEQYF
TGCGCCAGCAGCCAAGGCCCTCGGGCTAGCGGGAGCTCCTACGAGCAGTACTTC
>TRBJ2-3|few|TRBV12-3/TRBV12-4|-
CASSFGQVTDTQYF
TGTGCCAGCAGTTTCGGACAAGTCACAGATACGCAGTATTTT
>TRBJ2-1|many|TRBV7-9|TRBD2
CASSLGDYKFF
TGTGCCAGCAGCTTAGGGGACTACAAGTTCTTC
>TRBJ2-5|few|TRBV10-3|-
CAISVGPQETQYF
TGTGCCATCAGCGTAGGGCCTCAAGAGACCCAGTACTTC
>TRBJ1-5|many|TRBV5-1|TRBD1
CASSLGTGEGQPQHF
TGCGCCAGCAGCCTGGGGACAGGGGAGGGTCAGCCCCAGCATTTT
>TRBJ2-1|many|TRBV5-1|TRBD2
CASSLGLAVSYNEQFF
TGCGCCAGCAGCCTCGGACTAGCGGTTTCCTACAATGAGCAGTTCTTC
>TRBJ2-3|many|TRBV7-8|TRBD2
CASSLGGVWDTQYF
TGTGCCAGCAGCTTGGGGGGGGTGTGGGATACGCAGTATTTT
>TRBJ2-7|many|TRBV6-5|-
CASSYSGAGHEQYF
TGTGCCAGCAGTTACTCGGGGGCGGGTCATGAGCAGTACTTC
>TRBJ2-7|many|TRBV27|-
CASSLGQSPYEQYF
TGTGCCAGCAGTTTAGGACAGTCGCCCTACGAGCAGTACTTC
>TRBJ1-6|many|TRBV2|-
CASSVFEGFGASSNSPLHF
TGTGCCAGCAGCGTTTTTGAGGGGTTCGGTGCCTCTAGCAATTCACCCCTCCACTTT
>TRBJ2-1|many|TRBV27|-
CASSFIAGSYNEQFF
TGTGCCAGCAGTTTTATCGCGGGCTCCTACAATGAGCAGTTCTTC
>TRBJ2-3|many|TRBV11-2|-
CASSPIGRAGYTQYF
TGTGCCAGCAGCCCAATCGGAAGAGCCGGGTATACGCAGTATTTT
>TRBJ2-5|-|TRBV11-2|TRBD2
CASSKREGGGARGETQYF
TGTGCCAGCAGCAAGCGAGAAGGCGGGGGGGCGAGAGGAGAGACCCAGTACTTC
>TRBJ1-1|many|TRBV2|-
CASSAPRQETNTEAFF
TGTGCCAGCAGTGCACCCCGACAGGAGACGAACACTGAAGCTTTCTTT
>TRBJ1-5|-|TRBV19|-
CASTSGLLNQPQHF
-
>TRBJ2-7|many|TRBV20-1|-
CSARDVQGGYEQYF
TGCAGTGCTAGAGATGTACAGGGTGGCTACGAGCAGTACTTC